The TCR beta chain described here comes from a study of T cells in Graves' hyperthyroidism and ophthalmopathy. Findings and limits, study-wide: Most thyroid clonotypes expanded above 0.001 were also detected in blood.

The diagnostic basis comprised clinical symptoms, serum thyroxine and TRAb, thyroid ultrasound and orbital computed tomography. Amplified regions were TCR beta CDR3 sequences from RNA transcripts. Researchers ran a first-round RT-PCR on the TCR CDR3 using the HTBI primer set. In TCRdb, the multiplex PCR reads were re-called with MiXCR into one record per CDR3 protein. The sample yields about 420,000 distinct CDR3 sequences, 15% to 18% seen once. This CDR3 contains 14 residues. Of note for this clonotype: Its antigen is undetermined. This may be a read error: a much more frequent sequence differs by one nucleotide.

This TCR was sampled from a woman aged 18-29 years with Graves' hyperthyroidism. The sequenced sample was blood. The chain carries TRBV12-3 or TRBV12-4 and TRBJ1-1; 9 nucleotides align to TRBD1. This CDR3 reads CANNPDRGNTEASF. In nucleotides, the CDR3 is TGTGCCAACAACCCGGACAGGGGAAACACTGAAGCTTCCTTT.